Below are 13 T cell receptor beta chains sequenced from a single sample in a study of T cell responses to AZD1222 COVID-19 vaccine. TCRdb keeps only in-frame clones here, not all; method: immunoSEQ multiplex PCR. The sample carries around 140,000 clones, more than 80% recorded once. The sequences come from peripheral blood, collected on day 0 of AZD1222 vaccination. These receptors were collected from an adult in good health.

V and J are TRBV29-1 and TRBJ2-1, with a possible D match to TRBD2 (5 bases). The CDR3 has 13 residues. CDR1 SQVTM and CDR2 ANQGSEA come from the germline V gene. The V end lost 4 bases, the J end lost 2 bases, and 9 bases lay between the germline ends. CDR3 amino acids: CSVVRGTYNEQFF. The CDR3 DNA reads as TGCAGCGTTGTACGAGGGACCTACAATGAGCAGTTCTTC.

The CDR3 reads CASSLYSNQPQHF. The DNA of the CDR3 is TGCGCCAGCAGCTTATATAGCAATCAGCCCCAGCATTTT. The genes are TRBV5-1 and TRBJ1-5, with D hard to call. This CDR3 has 13 residues. Germline V CDR1 and CDR2: SGHRS, YFSETQ. V gave up 2 bases and J gave up 0 bases, with 3 bases separating them.

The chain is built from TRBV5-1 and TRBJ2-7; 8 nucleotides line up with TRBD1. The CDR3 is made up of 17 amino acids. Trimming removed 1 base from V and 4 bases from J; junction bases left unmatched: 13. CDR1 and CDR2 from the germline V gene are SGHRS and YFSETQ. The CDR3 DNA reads TGCGCCAGCAGCTTGTTTAGTTCAGGGGGCCTGAATTACGAGCAGTACTTC. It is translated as CASSLFSSGGLNYEQYF.

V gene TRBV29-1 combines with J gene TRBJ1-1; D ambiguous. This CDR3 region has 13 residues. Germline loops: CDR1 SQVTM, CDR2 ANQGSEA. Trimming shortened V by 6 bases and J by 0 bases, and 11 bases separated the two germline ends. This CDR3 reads CSVGRLLNTEAFF. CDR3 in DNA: TGCAGCGTGGGCAGACTACTGAACACTGAAGCTTTCTTT.

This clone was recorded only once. CDR3 amino acids: CAWAGWDLPYEAFF. The CDR3 bases are TGTGCCTGGGCGGGCTGGGACCTCCCTTATGAAGCTTTCTTT. The rearrangement joins TRBV30 to TRBJ1-1; TRBD1 might be the D (5 bases). This CDR3 has 14 amino acids. V was shortened by 5 bases and J by 7 bases, with 20 bases between the two germline ends. Germline loops: CDR1 GTSNPN, CDR2 SVGIG (reference sequence).

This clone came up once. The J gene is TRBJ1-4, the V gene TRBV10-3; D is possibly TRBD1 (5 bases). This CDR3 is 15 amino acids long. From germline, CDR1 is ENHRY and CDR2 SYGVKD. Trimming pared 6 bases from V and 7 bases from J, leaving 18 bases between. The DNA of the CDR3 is TGTGCCATCAGCGGGACCGGACGAGTCGGTGAAAAACTGTTTTTT. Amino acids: CAISGTGRVGEKLFF.

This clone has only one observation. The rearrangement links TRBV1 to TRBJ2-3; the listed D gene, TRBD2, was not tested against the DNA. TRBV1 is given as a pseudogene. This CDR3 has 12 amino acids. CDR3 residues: CTSFASRDTQYF. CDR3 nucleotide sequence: TGCACCAGCTTCGCCTCTAGAGATACGCAGTATTTT.

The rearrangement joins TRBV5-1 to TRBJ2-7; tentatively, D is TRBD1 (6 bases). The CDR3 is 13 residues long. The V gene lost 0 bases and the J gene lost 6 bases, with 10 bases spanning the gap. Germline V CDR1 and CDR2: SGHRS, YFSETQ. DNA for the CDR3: TGCGCCAGCAGCTTGGTTCGAGGGGGCGAGCAGTACTTC. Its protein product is CASSLVRGGEQYF.

CDR3 region: CASSQQGNSNQPQHF. DNA of the CDR3: TGTGCCAGCAGCCAACAAGGGAATAGCAATCAGCCCCAGCATTTT. The V gene is TRBV16, the J gene TRBJ1-5; D not resolved. The V and J ends lost 2 bases and 0 bases respectively, with 8 bases between them. The CDR3 has 15 residues. Looked up from germline, CDR1 is KGHSY and CDR2 is FQNENV.

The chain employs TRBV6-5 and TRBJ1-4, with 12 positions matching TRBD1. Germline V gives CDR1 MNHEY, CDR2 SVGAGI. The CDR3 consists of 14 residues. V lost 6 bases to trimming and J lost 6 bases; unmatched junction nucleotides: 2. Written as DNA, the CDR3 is TGTGCCAGCAGGCGGGACAGGGGGCATGAAAAACTGTTTTTT. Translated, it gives CASRRDRGHEKLFF.

In DNA, the CDR3 is TGTGCCAGCAGCCCCGGGGGGACAGCTAACTATGGCTACACCTTC. The encoded protein is CASSPGGTANYGYTF. V usage is TRBV28 and J usage is TRBJ1-2; 7 nucleotides match TRBD1. V lost 6 bases and J lost 0; bases outside the gene matches: 7. The CDR3 sequence is 15 residues long. Germline loops: CDR1 MDHEN, CDR2 SYDVKM.

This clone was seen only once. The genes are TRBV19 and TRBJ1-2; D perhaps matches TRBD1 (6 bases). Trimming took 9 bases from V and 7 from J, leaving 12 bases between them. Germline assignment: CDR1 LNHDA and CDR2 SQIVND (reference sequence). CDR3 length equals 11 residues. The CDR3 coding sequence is TGTGCCAGCGAGGAAGGGGGTGGCTACACCTTC. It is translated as CASEEGGGYTF. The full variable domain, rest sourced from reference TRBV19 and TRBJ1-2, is DGGITQSPKYLFRKEGQNVTLSCEQNLNHDAMYWYRQDPGQGLRLIYYSQIVNDFQKGDIAEGYSVSREKKESFPLTVTSAQKNPTAFYLCASEEGGGYTFGSGTRLTVV.

The CDR3 DNA reads as TGTGCCAGCAGCTTAGGTCCGGGACAGGGGAAAACCGGGGAGCTGTTTTTT. This translates into CASSLGPGQGKTGELFF. This chain connects TRBV11-3 to TRBJ2-2, with 10 bases that match TRBD1. J lost 5 bases, V lost 1 base, and 7 bases had no gene match. This CDR3 comprises 17 residues. CDR1 and CDR2 (germline): SGHNT, YENEEA.